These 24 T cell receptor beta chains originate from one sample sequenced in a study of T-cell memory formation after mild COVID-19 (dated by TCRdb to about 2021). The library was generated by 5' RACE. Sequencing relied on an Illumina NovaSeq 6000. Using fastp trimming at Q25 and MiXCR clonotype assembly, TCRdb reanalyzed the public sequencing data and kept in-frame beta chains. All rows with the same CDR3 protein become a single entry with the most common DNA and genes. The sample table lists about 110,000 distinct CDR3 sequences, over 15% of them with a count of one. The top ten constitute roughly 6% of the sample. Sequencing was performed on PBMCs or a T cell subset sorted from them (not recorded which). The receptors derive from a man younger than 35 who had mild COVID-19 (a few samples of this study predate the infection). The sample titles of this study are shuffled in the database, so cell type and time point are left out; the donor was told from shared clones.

The CDR3 region is CASSPQPGQNYGYTF. The CDR3 DNA is TGTGCCAGCTCACCCCAGCCGGGACAGAACTATGGCTACACCTTC. V usage is TRBV18 and J usage is TRBJ1-2, with 7 nucleotides matching TRBD1. The CDR3 totals 15 residues. Trimming removed 3 bases from V and 2 bases from J; junction bases left unmatched: 6. CDR1 KGHSH and CDR2 LQKENI come from the germline V gene. Filled out from reference TRBV18 and TRBJ1-2, the complete variable domain reads NAGVMQNPRHLVRRRGQEARLRCSPMKGHSHVYWYRQLPEEGLKFMVYLQKENIIDESGMPKERFSAEFPKEGPSILRIQQVVRGDSAAYFCASSPQPGQNYGYTFGSGTRLTVV.

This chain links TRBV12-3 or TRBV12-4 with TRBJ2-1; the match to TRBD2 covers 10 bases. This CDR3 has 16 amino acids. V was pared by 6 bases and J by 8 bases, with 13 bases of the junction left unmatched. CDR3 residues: CASSSSSGGQWDEQFF. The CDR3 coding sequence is TGTGCCAGCAGCTCATCTAGCGGGGGCCAGTGGGATGAGCAGTTCTTC.

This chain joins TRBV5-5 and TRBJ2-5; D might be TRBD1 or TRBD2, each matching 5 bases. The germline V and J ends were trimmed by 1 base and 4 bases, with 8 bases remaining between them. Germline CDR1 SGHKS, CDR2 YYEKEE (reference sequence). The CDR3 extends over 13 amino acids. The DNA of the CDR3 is TGTGCCAGCAGCTTGTATGGGGGAGAGACCCAGTACTTC. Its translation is CASSLYGGETQYF.

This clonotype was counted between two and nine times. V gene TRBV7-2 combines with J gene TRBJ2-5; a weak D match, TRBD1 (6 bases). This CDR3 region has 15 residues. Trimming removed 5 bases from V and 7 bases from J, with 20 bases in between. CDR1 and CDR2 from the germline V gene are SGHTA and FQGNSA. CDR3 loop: CASSTSGTSGGTQYF. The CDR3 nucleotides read TGTGCCAGCAGCACCTCCGGGACATCTGGGGGGACCCAGTACTTC.

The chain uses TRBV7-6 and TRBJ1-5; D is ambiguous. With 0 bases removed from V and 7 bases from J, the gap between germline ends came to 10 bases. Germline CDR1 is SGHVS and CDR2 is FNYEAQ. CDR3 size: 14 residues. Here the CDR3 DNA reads TGTGCCAGCAGCTTAGCCACGGCGGGGCAGCCCCAGCATTTT. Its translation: CASSLATAGQPQHF. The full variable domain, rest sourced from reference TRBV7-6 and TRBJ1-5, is GAGVSQSPRYKVTKRGQDVALRCDPISGHVSLYWYRQALGQGPEFLTYFNYEAQQDKSGLPNDRFSAERPEGSISTLTIQRTEQRDSAMYRCASSLATAGQPQHFGDGTRLSIL.

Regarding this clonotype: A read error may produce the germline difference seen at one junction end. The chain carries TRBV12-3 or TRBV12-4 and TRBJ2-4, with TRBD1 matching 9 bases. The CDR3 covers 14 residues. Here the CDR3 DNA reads TGTGCCAGCACCGGGACAGGGAGAAAAAACAGTCAGTACTTC. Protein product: CASTGTGRKNSQYF.

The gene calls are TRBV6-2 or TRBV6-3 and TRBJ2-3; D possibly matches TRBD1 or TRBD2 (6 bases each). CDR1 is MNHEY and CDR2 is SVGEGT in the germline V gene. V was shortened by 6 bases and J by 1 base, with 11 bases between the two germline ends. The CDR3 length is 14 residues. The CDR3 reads CASREEGGTDTQYF. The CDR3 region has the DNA TGTGCCAGCAGAGAGGAGGGGGGCACAGATACGCAGTATTTT.

CDR3 residues: CASSPQGPGQQYV. Written as DNA, the CDR3 is TGTGCCAGCAGCCCCCAAGGGCCAGGGCAGCAGTACGTC. The V call is TRBV6-6, the J call TRBJ2-7, with D possibly matching TRBD1 (5 bases). V was shortened by 6 bases and J by 8 bases, with 17 bases between the two germline ends. This CDR3 region has 13 residues. Per the germline V gene, CDR1 is MNHNY and CDR2 is SVGAGI (reference sequence).

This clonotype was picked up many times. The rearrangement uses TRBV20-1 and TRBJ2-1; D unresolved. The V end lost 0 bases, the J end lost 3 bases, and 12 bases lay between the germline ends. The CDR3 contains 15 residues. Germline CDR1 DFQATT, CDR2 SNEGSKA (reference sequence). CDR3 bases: TGCAGTGCTAGAGATCCTTGGCTGGGCTACAATGAGCAGTTCTTC. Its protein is CSARDPWLGYNEQFF.

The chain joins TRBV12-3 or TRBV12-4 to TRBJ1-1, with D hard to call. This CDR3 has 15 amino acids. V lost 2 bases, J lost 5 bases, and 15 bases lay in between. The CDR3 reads CASSLRGVGGTEAFF. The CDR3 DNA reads TGTGCCAGCAGTTTACGTGGGGTTGGAGGAACTGAAGCTTTCTTT.

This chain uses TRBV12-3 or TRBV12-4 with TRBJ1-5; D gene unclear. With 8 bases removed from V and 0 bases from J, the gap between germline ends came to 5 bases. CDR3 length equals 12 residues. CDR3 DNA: TGTGCCAGCGCTCATAGCAATCAGCCCCAGCATTTT. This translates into CASAHSNQPQHF.

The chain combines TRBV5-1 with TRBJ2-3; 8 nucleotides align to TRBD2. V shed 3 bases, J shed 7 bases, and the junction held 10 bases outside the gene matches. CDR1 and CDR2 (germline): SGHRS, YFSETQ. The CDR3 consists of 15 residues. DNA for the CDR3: TGCGCCAGCAGCTGGGCCAGCGGGGGAGGCAATACGCAGTATTTT. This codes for CASSWASGGGNTQYF. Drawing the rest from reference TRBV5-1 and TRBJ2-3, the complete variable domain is KAGVTQTPRYLIKTRGQQVTLSCSPISGHRSVSWYQQTPGQGLQFLFEYFSETQRNKGNFPGRFSGRQFSNSRSEMNVSTLELGDSALYLCASSWASGGGNTQYFGPGTRLTVL.

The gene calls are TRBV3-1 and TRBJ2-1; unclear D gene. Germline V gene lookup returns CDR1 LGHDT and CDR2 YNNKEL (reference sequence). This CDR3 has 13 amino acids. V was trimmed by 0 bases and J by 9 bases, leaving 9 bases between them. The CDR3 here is CASSQDTRTEQFF. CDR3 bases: TGTGCCAGCAGCCAAGATACACGGACTGAGCAGTTCTTC.

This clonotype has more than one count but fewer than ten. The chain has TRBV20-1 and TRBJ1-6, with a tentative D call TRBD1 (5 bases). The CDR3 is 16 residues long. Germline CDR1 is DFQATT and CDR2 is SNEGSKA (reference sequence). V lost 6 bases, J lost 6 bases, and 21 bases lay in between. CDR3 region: CSAPEGSTATNSPLHF. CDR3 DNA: TGCAGTGCCCCAGAGGGGTCTACCGCCACTAATTCACCCCTCCACTTT.

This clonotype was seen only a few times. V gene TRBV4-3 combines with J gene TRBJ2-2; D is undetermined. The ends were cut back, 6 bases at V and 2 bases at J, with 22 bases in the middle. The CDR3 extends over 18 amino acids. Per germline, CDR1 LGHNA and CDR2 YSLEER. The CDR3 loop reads CASSRPPSSYSNTGELFF. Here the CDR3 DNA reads TGCGCCAGCAGTCGACCGCCCAGTTCCTACTCCAACACCGGGGAGCTGTTTTTT.

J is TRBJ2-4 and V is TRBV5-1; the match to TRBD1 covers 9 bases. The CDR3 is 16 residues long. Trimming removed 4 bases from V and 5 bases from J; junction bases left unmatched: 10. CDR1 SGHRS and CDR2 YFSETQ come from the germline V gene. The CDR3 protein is CASSPLGQGWENIQYF. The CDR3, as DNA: TGCGCCAGCAGCCCCCTGGGACAGGGATGGGAAAACATTCAGTACTTC.

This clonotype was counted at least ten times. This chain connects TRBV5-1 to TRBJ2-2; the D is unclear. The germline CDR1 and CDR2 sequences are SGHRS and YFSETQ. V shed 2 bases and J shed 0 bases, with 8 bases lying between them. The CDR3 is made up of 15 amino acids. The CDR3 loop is CASSFILTNTGELFF. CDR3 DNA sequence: TGCGCCAGCAGCTTTATCCTAACGAACACCGGGGAGCTGTTTTTT.

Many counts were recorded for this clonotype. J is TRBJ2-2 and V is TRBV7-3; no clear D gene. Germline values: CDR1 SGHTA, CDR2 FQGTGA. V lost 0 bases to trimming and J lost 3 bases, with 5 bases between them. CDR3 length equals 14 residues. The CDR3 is CASSLTGYTGELFF. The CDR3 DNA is TGTGCCAGCAGCTTAACCGGTTACACCGGGGAGCTGTTTTTT.

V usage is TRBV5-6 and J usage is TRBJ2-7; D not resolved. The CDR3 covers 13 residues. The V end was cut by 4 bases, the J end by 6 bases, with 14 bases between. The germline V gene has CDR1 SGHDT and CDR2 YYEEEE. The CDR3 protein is CASSLQTIFEQYV. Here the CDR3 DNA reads TGTGCCAGCAGCCTTCAGACAATTTTCGAGCAGTACGTC.

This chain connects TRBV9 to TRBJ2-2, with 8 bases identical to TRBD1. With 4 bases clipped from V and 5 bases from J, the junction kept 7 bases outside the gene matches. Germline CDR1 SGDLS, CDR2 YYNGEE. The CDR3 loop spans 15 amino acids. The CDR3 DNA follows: TGTGCCAGCAGCCCGACGACAGGGGAGACCGGGGAGCTGTTTTTT. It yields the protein CASSPTTGETGELFF. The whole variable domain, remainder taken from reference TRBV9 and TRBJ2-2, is DSGVTQTPKHLITATGQRVTLRCSPRSGDLSVYWYQQSLDQGLQFLIQYYNGEERAKGNILERFSAQQFPDLHSELNLSSLELGDSALYFCASSPTTGETGELFFGEGSRLTVL.

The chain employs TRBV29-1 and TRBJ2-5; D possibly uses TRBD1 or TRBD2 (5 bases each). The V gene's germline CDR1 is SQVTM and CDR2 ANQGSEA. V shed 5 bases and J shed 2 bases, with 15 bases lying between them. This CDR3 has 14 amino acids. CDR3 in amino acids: CSVPEGQGQETQYF. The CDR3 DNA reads TGCAGCGTTCCAGAGGGGCAGGGACAAGAGACCCAGTACTTC.

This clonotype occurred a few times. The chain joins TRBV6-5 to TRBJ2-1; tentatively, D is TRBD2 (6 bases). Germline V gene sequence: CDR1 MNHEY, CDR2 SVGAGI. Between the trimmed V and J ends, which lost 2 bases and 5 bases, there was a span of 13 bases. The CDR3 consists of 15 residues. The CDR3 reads CASSYPSAGDNEQFF. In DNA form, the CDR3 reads TGTGCCAGCAGTTACCCTAGCGCCGGGGACAATGAGCAGTTCTTC.

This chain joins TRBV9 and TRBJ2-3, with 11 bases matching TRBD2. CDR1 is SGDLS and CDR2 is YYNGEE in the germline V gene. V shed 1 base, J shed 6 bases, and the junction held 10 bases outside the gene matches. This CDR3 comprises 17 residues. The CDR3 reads CASSVSVSGGAKDTQYF. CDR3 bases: TGTGCCAGCAGCGTATCCGTTAGCGGGGGGGCCAAGGATACGCAGTATTTT.

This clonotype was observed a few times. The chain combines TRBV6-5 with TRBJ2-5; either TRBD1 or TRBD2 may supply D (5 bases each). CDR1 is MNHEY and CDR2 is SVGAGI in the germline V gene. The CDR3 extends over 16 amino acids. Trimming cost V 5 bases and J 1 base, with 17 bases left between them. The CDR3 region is CASSRGRLGFQETQYF. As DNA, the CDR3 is TGTGCCAGCAGTCGGGGACGGTTAGGATTCCAAGAGACCCAGTACTTC.